This T cell receptor (beta chain) is from a study of blood T cell repertoires in COVID-19. Study in general: PBMCs, B-cell-depleted T cells, or T cells provided the cDNA or gDNA that made up the material.

Sequencing was performed with immunoSEQ multiplex PCR; in TCRdb, only in-frame clones are kept and a portion is missing. The sample shows approximately 170,000 clones, more than 70% of them seen only once. V lost 3 bases, J lost 4 bases, and 5 bases stayed unmatched. This CDR3 contains 15 residues. Germline values: CDR1 MDHEN, CDR2 SYDVKM. The V gene is TRBV28, the J gene TRBJ2-2; 7 nucleotides match TRBD1. The sample consisted of PBMCs or T cells enriched from blood (not recorded which). The sequence was collected from a woman between 45 and 65 years old in a cohort exposed to, infected with or recovered from COVID-19 (not recorded which). The DNA for the CDR3 is TGTGCCAGCAGTTTTACAGGGGCGGGCACCGGGGAGCTGTTTTTT. It codes for CASSFTGAGTGELFF. The full variable domain, its missing parts supplied by reference TRBV28 and TRBJ2-2, is DVKVTQSSRYLVKRTGEKVFLECVQDMDHENMFWYRQDPGLGLRLIYFSYDVKMKEKGDIPEGYSVSREKKERFSLILESASTNQTSMYLCASSFTGAGTGELFFGEGSRLTVL.